A selection of T cell receptor beta chains follows, all from one sample in a study of blood T cell repertoires in COVID-19. Clones were sequenced by immunoSEQ multiplex PCR, and TCRdb holds only the in-frame ones, with some missing. The sample consists of hundreds of thousands of clones, nearly 90% of them appearing once. The specimen sequenced was peripheral blood. The receptors were gathered from a woman aged 30 to 39 with COVID-19, enrolled during active disease. CDR3s include the opening cysteine and the closing phenylalanine or tryptophan. Fields, in order: D gene, V gene, J gene, CDR3 protein, CDR3 DNA. A D gene is named only where the DNA matches it firmly.

d_call: .
v_call: TRBV5-1
j_call: TRBJ1-1
cdr3_aa: CASSLEGGVAFF
cdr3_nt: TGCGCCAGCAGCTTGGAGGGAGGTGTAGCTTTCTTT

d_call: TRBD1
v_call: TRBV27
j_call: TRBJ2-3
cdr3_aa: CASSLATGGNTDTQYF
cdr3_nt: TGTGCCAGCAGTTTGGCGACAGGGGGCAACACAGATACGCAGTATTTT

d_call: .
v_call: TRBV7-9
j_call: TRBJ1-6
cdr3_aa: CASSQDLSPLHF
cdr3_nt: TGTGCCAGCAGCCAGGACTTATCACCCCTCCACTTT

d_call: .
v_call: TRBV5-4
j_call: TRBJ1-1
cdr3_aa: CASSLVVGRSYTEAFF
cdr3_nt: TGTGCCAGCAGCTTGGTGGTGGGGCGATCGTACACTGAAGCTTTCTTT

d_call: .
v_call: TRBV7-2
j_call: TRBJ1-6
cdr3_aa: CASSFPKGESSYNSPLHF
cdr3_nt: TGTGCCAGCAGCTTTCCGAAGGGAGAGAGCTCCTATAATTCACCCCTCCACTTT

d_call: .
v_call: TRBV6-5
j_call: TRBJ1-3
cdr3_aa: CASSTRRSSGNTIYF
cdr3_nt: TGTGCCAGCTCGACACGAAGAAGCTCTGGAAACACCATATATTTT

d_call: .
v_call: TRBV7-8
j_call: TRBJ2-1
cdr3_aa: CASSVDRSSYNEQFF
cdr3_nt: TGTGCCAGCAGCGTAGACAGGAGCTCCTACAATGAGCAGTTCTTC

d_call: TRBD1
v_call: TRBV6-5
j_call: TRBJ1-1
cdr3_aa: CASSYSTGLNTEAFF
cdr3_nt: TGTGCCAGCAGTTACTCGACAGGGTTAAACACTGAAGCTTTCTTT

d_call: TRBD1
v_call: TRBV10-3
j_call: TRBJ1-2
cdr3_aa: CAISDWTGGAGGYTF
cdr3_nt: TGTGCCATCAGTGATTGGACAGGGGGAGCCGGTGGCTACACCTTC

d_call: .
v_call: TRBV12-3/TRBV12-4
j_call: TRBJ1-1
cdr3_aa: CASSPRTAEAFF
cdr3_nt: TGTGCCAGCAGTCCACGGACAGCTGAAGCTTTCTTT

d_call: .
v_call: TRBV20-1
j_call: TRBJ1-2
cdr3_aa: CSDSGYTF
cdr3_nt: TGCAGCGACAGTGGCTACACCTTC

d_call: TRBD2
v_call: TRBV5-1
j_call: TRBJ2-7
cdr3_aa: CASSPLSGGAVEQYF
cdr3_nt: TGCGCCAGCAGCCCCCTTAGCGGGGGGGCCGTCGAGCAGTACTTC

d_call: .
v_call: TRBV19
j_call: TRBJ2-1
cdr3_aa: CASSIALNNEQFF
cdr3_nt: TGTGCCAGTAGTATAGCACTTAACAATGAGCAGTTCTTC

d_call: TRBD1
v_call: TRBV4-2
j_call: TRBJ1-1
cdr3_aa: CASSLNRGGEAFF
cdr3_nt: TGTGCCAGCAGCCTTAACAGGGGAGGTGAAGCTTTCTTT

d_call: TRBD2
v_call: TRBV27
j_call: TRBJ2-1
cdr3_aa: CASSPQKGLAGIEQFF
cdr3_nt: TGTGCCAGCAGTCCGCAGAAAGGACTAGCGGGGATTGAGCAGTTCTTC

d_call: .
v_call: TRBV5-1
j_call: TRBJ2-7
cdr3_aa: CASSLAPGNYYEQYF
cdr3_nt: TGCGCCAGCAGCTTGGCCCCAGGGAATTACTACGAGCAGTACTTC

d_call: TRBD1
v_call: TRBV19
j_call: TRBJ1-4
cdr3_aa: CASRTEGQTNEKLFF
cdr3_nt: TGTGCCAGCCGAACTGAGGGACAGACTAATGAAAAACTGTTTTTT

d_call: .
v_call: TRBV5-1
j_call: TRBJ2-1
cdr3_aa: CASSPLMGISYNEQFF
cdr3_nt: TGCGCCAGCAGCCCCCTCATGGGCATCTCCTACAATGAGCAGTTCTTC

d_call: .
v_call: TRBV6-2/TRBV6-3
j_call: TRBJ2-3
cdr3_aa: CASSYSPGAGAEDTQYF
cdr3_nt: TGTGCCAGCAGTTACTCCCCAGGGGCGGGGGCGGAAGATACGCAGTATTTT

d_call: .
v_call: TRBV7-6
j_call: TRBJ1-2
cdr3_aa: CASSLEGFGGYTF
cdr3_nt: TGTGCCAGCAGCTTAGAGGGGTTCGGTGGCTACACCTTC